The text below deals with one T cell receptor beta chain. Its recognized antigen is unknown. The record has no base qualities; no much larger clone is one base away. These data come from a study of blood T cells in healthy people across ages (dated by TCRdb to between 2014 and 2016). Regarding the study in general: Template switching captured roughly one uniquely barcoded TCR beta cDNA molecule per two T cells in model experiments. Age-related changes in TCR beta repertoire diversity were measured in the study by deep sequencing normalized with unique cDNA molecular identifiers. Donors were grouped into four age groups: young (average 16 years), middle-aged (approximately 41), aged (approximately 58) and long-lived (just over 80). To avoid experimental bias, donors of different ages were randomly spread across the sequencing lanes. Using the same blood draw, the study looked at two additional independent replicas of 1 million unique cDNA reads for two donors, one aged 18 to 29 and the other aged 80 or older. Results and caveats for the whole study, not just this receptor: Compared with the aged group, the long-lived group had more naive CD4+ T cells, fewer expanded clones and increased TCR diversity, suggesting age selection. Donor CMV infection status was unknown, potentially confounding age-related changes in expanded clonotypes. A strong correlation was found between observed TCR beta diversity and the percentage of naive T cells measured by flow cytometry. Observed TCR beta diversity per million T cells fell roughly linearly with age, and a significant reduction was already apparent by age about 43. Because profiling used bulk unsorted PBMCs, naive and antigen-experienced compartments could not be compared conclusively. Estimates of total diversity based on one million sequenced T cells were regarded as lower bounds and as underestimates.

The donors were around 39 Caucasian individuals from Russia, aged 6 to 90 years, who were systemically healthy. Each donor gave 8.5 to 10 milliliters of peripheral blood, collected into EDTA-treated Vacutainer tubes. Ficoll-Paque density-gradient centrifugation was used to isolate PBMCs, with at least 7 million per sample. Trizol reagent was used to extract total RNA from PBMCs, with at least 6 micrograms per sample. The percentages of naive CD45RAhigh/CD27high T cells were determined by flow cytometry on a PBMC aliquot from every donor. Libraries were constructed by 5' RACE. The run used an Illumina HiSeq 2500. A second roughly 6 to 12 cycle PCR used a sample-barcoded 5' primer and a J-beta primer mix. A unique molecular identifier was introduced onto each TCR beta cDNA molecule by a template-switch 5' adaptor carrying 12 random nucleotides. Each sample yielded at least 3 million CDR3-containing paired-end reads. First-strand cDNA was synthesized from all RNA with the Mint cDNA synthesis kit, primed by a TRBC-specific oligonucleotide. After uracil-DNA glycosylase treatment, a first 18-cycle PCR used universal primers M1SS and BC2_uni_R on all cDNA. On the authors' methods: For normalization, 1 million high-quality reads, each with a distinct molecular identifier, were randomly selected from each sample. Instead of being binned into consensus sequences, reads with shared molecular identifiers were discarded. CDR3 identification, clonotype clustering and error correction used MiTCR with a Q25 quality threshold and the strictest error-elimination algorithm. Lower-bound total TCR beta diversity was estimated with a nonparametric unseen species model using Euler transformation. TCRdb trimmed public reads at Q25 via fastp, called clones via MiXCR and kept in-frame beta chains. When rows share a CDR3 protein, they turn into one entry using the most common DNA and genes. None of the V and J calls come from the authors' own analysis; TCRdb made them. The sample contains 550,000 to 600,000 distinct CDR3 sequences, roughly a quarter of them found a single time. The top ten clonotypes cover 18% of the sample.

The germline V gene (reference sequence) supplies CDR1 SEHNR and CDR2 FQNEAQ. The CDR3, cysteine through phenylalanine, is 15 amino acids long. Only the CDR3 portion is preserved as DNA: 45 bases, with reading frame beginning at the first base. V sheds 3 bases and J sheds 5 bases, leaving 13 bases between their ends. This TCR derives from a woman aged 70 to 79 in good health. Here the chain combines TRBV7-9 and TRBJ1-4, with TRBD1 tentatively as D gene (6 bases match). The sample consisted of blood. The sequenced DNA: TGTGCCAGCAGCTTGAGGGACACCGACAATGAAAAACTGTTTTTT. Its translation reads: CASSLRDTDNEKLFF.